What follows are 5 T cell receptor beta chains derived from one specimen sequenced in a study of cytomegalovirus exposure and HLA in healthy donors. Produced via immunoSEQ multiplex PCR; TCRdb's table is partial and in-frame only. Altogether 150,000 to 200,000 clones are present, approximately 84% being singletons, with the ten largest covering roughly 7.5%. Sequenced input: PBMCs. The receptors stem from a man aged 18 to 30 in good health and CMV-seropositive.

This clone was counted a single time. The chain uses TRBV6-4 and TRBJ2-3, with TRBD1 matching 9 bases. Looked up from germline, CDR1 is MRHNA and CDR2 is SNTAGT. Trimming cost V 2 bases and J 0 bases; bases outside gene matches: 0. This CDR3 contains 15 residues. The CDR3 sequence is CASSDGTGSTDTQYF. CDR3 nucleotide sequence: TGTGCCAGCAGTGACGGGACAGGGAGCACAGATACGCAGTATTTT.

This clone has a handful of counts. This sequence joins TRBV23-1 and TRBJ1-2; D remains ambiguous. TRBV23-1 is an open reading frame, and its role is uncertain. This CDR3 is built from 14 residues. The DNA for the CDR3 is TGCGTCCACCTCTGGCGCGGTACAATCTATGGCTACACCTTC. As protein: CVHLWRGTIYGYTF.

As DNA, the CDR3 is TGTGCCAGCAGCCCCGAGACTAGTAACGCAGATACGCAGTATTTT. Its protein product is CASSPETSNADTQYF. This chain joins TRBV2 and TRBJ2-3; tentatively, D is TRBD2 (6 bases). This CDR3 has 15 amino acids. Germline values: CDR1 SNHLY, CDR2 FYNNEI. Deletions cut 6 bases from V and 4 bases from J, with 17 bases between.

The rearrangement uses TRBV2 and TRBJ1-5; the match to TRBD1 covers 7 bases. There are 15 residues in the CDR3. V gave up 6 bases and J gave up 1 base; unmatched junction bases: 6. Germline-derived CDR1 and CDR2 are SNHLY and FYNNEI. The DNA for the CDR3 is TGTGCCAGCAGCACAGGGGTCGCGAGCAATCAGCCCCAGCATTTT. It is translated as CASSTGVASNQPQHF.

The rearrangement joins TRBV5-1 to TRBJ1-1; 9 bases are a match to TRBD1. After removal of 4 bases from V and 7 bases from J, the junction contained 11 bases not matched to a gene. There are 15 residues in the CDR3. Germline V lookup: CDR1 SGHRS, CDR2 YFSETQ. The CDR3 DNA reads as TGCGCCAGCAGCCCGAGGACAGGGGAGAGTATTGAAGCTTTCTTT. Its translation is CASSPRTGESIEAFF.